Presented here are 9 T cell receptor beta chains from one specimen sequenced in a study of cytomegalovirus exposure and HLA in healthy donors. In the PCR, 60 Vbeta and 13 Jbeta primers were used. The method was immunoSEQ multiplex PCR; TCRdb's version includes in-frame clones alone and lacks a portion of them. The sample consists of around 150,000 clones, 82% of them appearing once. The sequenced sample was PBMCs. The receptors were sampled from a girl aged 5-17 years in good health and CMV-seropositive.

The V call is TRBV28, the J call TRBJ2-6; 10 bases map to TRBD2. This CDR3 region has 18 residues. CDR1 MDHEN and CDR2 SYDVKM come from the germline V gene. J lost 0 bases, V lost 3 bases, and 5 bases had no gene match. The CDR3 loop reads CASSLFSGRSSGANVLTF. As DNA, the CDR3 is TGTGCCAGCAGTTTGTTTAGCGGGAGGAGCTCTGGGGCCAACGTCCTGACTTTC.

The rearrangement joins TRBV4-1 to TRBJ2-7; 7 nucleotides agree with TRBD2. Trimming took 0 bases from V and 4 from J; bases not matched to a gene: 3. The germline gives CDR1 MGHRA, CDR2 YSYEKL. The CDR3 extends over 14 amino acids. CDR3 DNA: TGCGCCAGCAGCCAAGATCTAGCGGCGTACGAGCAGTACTTC. Protein sequence: CASSQDLAAYEQYF.

This chain uses TRBV29-1 with TRBJ2-1, with D possibly matching TRBD2 (5 bases). The CDR3 totals 13 residues. The V and J ends lost 6 bases and 3 bases respectively, with 12 bases between them. From germline, CDR1 is SQVTM and CDR2 ANQGSEA. Here the CDR3 reads CSVDLALYNEQFF. CDR3 DNA: TGCAGCGTAGACCTAGCCCTCTACAATGAGCAGTTCTTC.

In this sample, this clone turned up a few times. This chain uses TRBV19 with TRBJ1-1; unclear D gene. Germline assignment: CDR1 LNHDA and CDR2 SQIVND (reference sequence). Trimming took 7 bases from V and 2 from J, leaving 11 bases between them. The CDR3 length is 13 residues. The DNA of the CDR3 is TGTGCCAGTAACGAGCAATCTAACACTGAAGCTTTCTTT. This translates into CASNEQSNTEAFF.

This clone was recorded only once. V usage is TRBV5-4 and J usage is TRBJ2-7; 8 positions agree with TRBD2. The germline V gene has CDR1 SGHNT and CDR2 YYREEE (reference sequence). V lost 1 base and J lost 1; bases outside the gene matches: 7. The CDR3 has 16 amino acids. The CDR3 spells CASSLRPGLESYEQYF. CDR3 nucleotide sequence: TGTGCCAGCAGCTTGAGACCGGGACTAGAGTCCTACGAGCAGTACTTC.

The chain combines TRBV5-5 with TRBJ1-5; possibly TRBD1 for D (6 bases). V lost 4 bases and J lost 1, with 9 bases in between. There are 14 residues in the CDR3. Germline V gives CDR1 SGHKS, CDR2 YYEKEE (reference sequence). The CDR3 protein is CASSAGQSNQPQHF. The CDR3 DNA reads as TGTGCCAGCAGCGCCGGACAGAGCAATCAGCCCCAGCATTTT.

The chain recombines TRBV29-1 with TRBJ2-1, with D possibly TRBD1 on 5 matching bases. V was trimmed by 5 bases and J by 7 bases, leaving 18 bases between them. Germline V gives CDR1 SQVTM, CDR2 ANQGSEA. This CDR3 is 14 amino acids long. CDR3 coding DNA: TGCAGCGTTAGGAAGACAGTCTTAGAAAATGAGCAGTTCTTC. This codes for CSVRKTVLENEQFF.

V and J are TRBV4-1 and TRBJ1-5; 9 bases fit TRBD1. V lost 3 bases to trimming and J lost 3 bases; unmatched junction nucleotides: 9. This CDR3 region has 17 residues. Germline CDR1 and CDR2: MGHRA and YSYEKL. As DNA, the CDR3 is TGCGCCAGCAGCCAGAAATCCGGGACAGGGATCAATCAGCCCCAGCATTTT. Amino acids: CASSQKSGTGINQPQHF.

The chain uses TRBV4-1 and TRBJ2-3; D not resolved. This CDR3 contains 16 residues. The V and J ends lost 0 bases and 3 bases respectively, with 13 bases between them. Germline values: CDR1 MGHRA, CDR2 YSYEKL. Here the CDR3 DNA reads TGCGCCAGCAGCCAAGAGGGCAGGCCCTCGACAGATACGCAGTATTTT. This gives the protein CASSQEGRPSTDTQYF.